This T cell receptor (beta chain) comes out of a study of cytomegalovirus exposure and HLA in healthy donors. The PCR contained 60 Vbeta and 13 Jbeta primers. Generated by immunoSEQ multiplex PCR, the TCRdb table keeps only in-frame clones and is missing some. Of more than 85,000 clones listed, approximately 79% are singletons. Study results and caveats: TRBV6-2, TRBV6-3 and some other V segments were excluded as indistinguishable. A few chains tied to CMV proved CMV antigen-specific in vitro. Sequencing likely caused a cluster of highly shared sequence variants.

The CDR3 extends over 13 amino acids. The germline gives CDR1 MDHEN, CDR2 SYDVKM. V lost 5 bases and J lost 8, with 15 bases in between. This clone was seen only a few times. Its antigen is unknown. The sample consisted of PBMCs. This sequence joins TRBV28 and TRBJ1-2; D remains unclear. The sequence came from a man aged 25-45 years in good health and CMV-seropositive. In nucleotides, the CDR3 is TGTGCCAGCAGTCAATTGGAGGGTTTGGGCTACACCTTC. Translating gives CASSQLEGLGYTF.